A selection of T cell receptor beta chains follows, all from one sample in a study of blood T cell repertoires in COVID-19. Generated by immunoSEQ multiplex PCR, the TCRdb table keeps only in-frame clones and is missing some. This table holds 300,000 to 400,000 clones, roughly 85% found once. Material for sequencing was PBMCs or T cells enriched from blood (not recorded which). These receptors were collected from a woman aged 40-49 years with acute COVID-19. Each CDR3 is given with its conserved first and last residue. Each record gives: CDR3 length, J gene, D gene, V gene, clone size, CDR3 protein, CDR3 DNA. A D gene is named only where the DNA matches it firmly. The size field is filled for only some rows; it gives once, few, many or a size class.

15 | TRBJ1-3 | . | TRBV6-1 | . | CASSEAQASRNTIYF | TGTGCCAGCAGTGAAGCGCAGGCCAGCAGAAACACCATATATTTT
14 | TRBJ2-5 | TRBD1 | TRBV9 | . | CASSRDRGLETQYF | TGTGCCAGCTCCCGGGACAGGGGGTTGGAGACCCAGTACTTC
14 | TRBJ2-5 | TRBD1 | TRBV5-8 | . | CASSWADRGKTQYF | TGTGCCAGCAGCTGGGCCGACAGGGGCAAGACCCAGTACTTC
16 | TRBJ2-1 | TRBD2 | TRBV6-2/TRBV6-3 | . | CASSASTSDPYNEQFF | TGTGCCAGCAGTGCGTCGACTAGCGACCCCTACAATGAGCAGTTCTTC
12 | TRBJ2-1 | . | TRBV5-4 | . | CASRVRDNEQFF | TGTGCCAGCAGGGTCAGGGACAATGAGCAGTTCTTC
15 | TRBJ2-3 | TRBD2 | TRBV7-3 | few | CASSSSGGNTDTQYF | TGTGCCAGCAGTTCATCGGGGGGAAACACAGATACGCAGTATTTT
15 | TRBJ2-3 | TRBD1 | TRBV19 | . | CASSFRTGGASTQYF | TGTGCCAGTAGTTTCCGGACAGGGGGCGCCTCGACACAGTATTTT
13 | TRBJ2-1 | . | TRBV15 | once | CATSRGGDNEQFF | TGTGCCACCAGCAGAGGCGGGGACAATGAGCAGTTCTTC
16 | TRBJ2-3 | TRBD2 | TRBV9 | . | CASSVLPGGPTDTQYF | TGTGCCAGCAGCGTTTTACCGGGGGGGCCCACAGATACGCAGTATTTT
14 | TRBJ1-2 | TRBD1 | TRBV10-3 | . | CAISADRGIYGYTF | TGTGCCATCAGCGCCGACAGGGGGATATATGGCTACACCTTC
15 | TRBJ1-2 | TRBD1 | TRBV6-2/TRBV6-3 | once | CASSWGQGVNYGYTF | TGTGCCAGCAGCTGGGGACAGGGGGTAAACTATGGCTACACCTTC
14 | TRBJ1-1 | . | TRBV3-1/TRBV3-2 | few | CASSQVQMNTEAFF | TGTGCCAGCAGCCAAGTTCAGATGAACACTGAAGCTTTCTTT
13 | TRBJ1-6 | . | TRBV20-1 | once | CSASLGSASPLHF | TGCAGTGCTAGTCTTGGCAGTGCCTCACCCCTCCACTTT
14 | TRBJ2-2 | . | TRBV2 | . | CASSQDEPPGELFF | TGTGCCAGCAGCCAAGATGAGCCCCCCGGGGAGCTGTTTTTT
14 | TRBJ2-1 | . | TRBV10-3 | . | CAISWTSSYNEQFF | TGTGCCATCAGCTGGACAAGCTCCTACAATGAGCAGTTCTTC
14 | TRBJ2-7 | TRBD1 | TRBV27 | many | CASSPRTGVYEQYF | TGTGCCAGCAGTCCAAGGACAGGGGTCTACGAGCAGTACTTC